The entry that follows covers one T cell receptor (beta chain) sequence. The antigen is undetermined. Using immunoSEQ multiplex PCR, the repertoire was profiled, and TCRdb retains in-frame clones only, with some absent. The table shows about 78,000 clones, with around 86% occurring only once. These data come from a study of OX40 agonist ivuxolimab in advanced cancers. Study-wide context: Ivuxolimab, an antibody acting as an agonist of OX40 (CD134), was used to treat patients. Two patients with cutaneous melanoma and one with hepatocellular carcinoma, three in total, showed partial responses.

With 6 bases clipped from V and 2 bases from J, the junction kept 10 bases outside the gene matches. Germline lookup yields CDR1 KGHSH and CDR2 LQKENI. The CDR3 loop spans 16 amino acids. Study-wide results and limits: People who partly responded at 0.1-3.0 mg/kg had some of the least clonal expansion seen.

The chain carries TRBV18 and TRBJ2-7; TRBD2 agrees at 10 bases. The receptor's source is an adult with an advanced solid tumor such as melanoma, head and neck, liver or kidney cancer. Source: CD4+ or CD8+ T cells sorted from blood, taken in a trial of the OX40 agonist ivuxolimab. This chain's CDR3 is CASSEGLAASTYEQYF. CDR3 coding DNA: TGTGCCAGCTCCGAAGGACTAGCGGCCAGTACCTACGAGCAGTACTTC.